This T cell receptor beta chain was found in a study of blood T cells in healthy people across ages. About the research overall: The template switching approach captured approximately one barcoded beta molecule for every two T cells.

Combining a sample-barcoded 5' primer with a J-beta primer mix, a second PCR ran for 7 to 11 cycles. TCRdb re-called the 5' RACE reads through MiXCR, storing one row per CDR3 protein. The sample consists of about 1.5 million distinct CDR3 sequences, 35% to 45% of them appearing once. This CDR3 is built from 14 residues. V was clipped by 3 bases and J by 7 bases; unmatched bases: 5. Germline V CDR1 and CDR2: SGHAT, FQNNGV. Notes on the study in general: Strongly correlated with naive T cell percentage was TCR beta diversity.

With respect to this clonotype: Its antigen is still unknown.

The sequence was obtained from a woman aged 18-29 years in good health. The chain recombines TRBV11-2 with TRBJ2-2, with TRBD2 matching over 7 bases. Sequenced material: blood. Here the CDR3 DNA reads TGTGCCAGCAGCTTGGGAGGGGTAGGCGGGGAGCTGTTTTTT. This gives the protein CASSLGGVGGELFF.